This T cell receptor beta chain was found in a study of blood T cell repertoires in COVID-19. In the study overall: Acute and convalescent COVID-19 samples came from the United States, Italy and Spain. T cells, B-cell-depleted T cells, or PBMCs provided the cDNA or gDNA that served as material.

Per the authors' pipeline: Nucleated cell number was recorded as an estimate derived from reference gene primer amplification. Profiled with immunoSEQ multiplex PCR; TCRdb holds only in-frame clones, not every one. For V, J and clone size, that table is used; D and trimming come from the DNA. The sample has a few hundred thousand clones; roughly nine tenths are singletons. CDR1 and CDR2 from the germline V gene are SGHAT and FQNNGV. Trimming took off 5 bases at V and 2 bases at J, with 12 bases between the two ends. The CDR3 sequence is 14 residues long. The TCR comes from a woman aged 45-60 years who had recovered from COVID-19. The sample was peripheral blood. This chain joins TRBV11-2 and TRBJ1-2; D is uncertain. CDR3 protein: CASSPLGDNYGYTF. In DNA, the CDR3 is TGTGCCAGCAGCCCCTTGGGAGACAACTATGGCTACACCTTC.